The clone carrying this TCR beta chain was seen only a few times. What it binds is not known. The data were obtained in a study of blood T cells in healthy people across ages. A J-beta primer mix and a sample-barcoded 5' primer were used in a second PCR of about 7 to 12 cycles. From the 5' RACE reads, TCRdb called clonotypes with MiXCR, one entry per CDR3 protein. The sample yields some 1.5 million distinct CDR3 sequences, approximately 43% seen once. General observations from the study: Versus aged donors, long-lived donors had higher diversity and more naive CD4+ cells. Possibly confounding the expanded clonotype changes was the fact that donor CMV status was unknown.

This CDR3 comprises 13 residues. V gave up 4 bases and J gave up 4 bases, with 8 bases separating them. Germline CDR1 and CDR2: MNHEY and SMNVEV (reference sequence). V and J are TRBV27 and TRBJ2-1; D unresolved. The clonotype was recovered from a woman aged 18-29 years in good health. The source material was blood. DNA for the CDR3: TGTGCCAGCAGTTCCTCGATGTACAATGAGCAGTTCTTC. This encodes CASSSSMYNEQFF.